This T cell receptor (beta chain) was identified in a study of cytomegalovirus exposure and HLA in healthy donors listed by TCRdb under 2017. For context, the study as a whole: An earlier analysis of around 600 of the donors reported about 250 Gb of sequence data and 100 million to 130 million unique TCR beta sequences from about 200 million T cells. Besides the first cohort of under 700 subjects, a separate validation cohort made up of 120 different subjects was used. To study patterns of TCR occurrence, a later analysis re-analyzed previously published TCR beta repertoires from several hundred donors and added high-resolution HLA genotyping. Of the roughly 430 genotyped donors, approximately 80% fell in the genetic ancestry cluster associated with self-reported Caucasian donors. HLA typing covered class I and class II loci at four-digit resolution. About 5 DR-DQ haplotypes were handled as single units for association and clustering, since linkage in the cohort was strong. Genome-wide SNP genotypes for about 55% of the roughly 670 donors were used in a later genetic analysis, which treated that subset as a discovery cohort. To decide whether each TCR beta V gene segment behaved as functional or pseudogenic, an earlier analysis of some 600 of the donors relied on high-throughput TCR beta sequencing. In the later analysis, no new phenotypic data were used to find candidate immune exposures; instead, reliance was placed on TCR beta sequences and their occurrence across donors. The number of typed donors differed by locus: about 620-640 for A, B, C, DRB1 and DQB1; 522 for DQA1; approximately 600 for DPA1; and roughly 490 for DPB1. Every repertoire in the discovery cohort had been generated on one and the same sequencing platform. An early release that covered about 600 HLA-typed donors contained approximately 300 gigabases of sequencing data and tens of millions of unique TCR sequences. The aim of the study was to test whether cataloging public T cell receptors could identify signatures of past pathogen exposure. To predict cytomegalovirus infection status, the study combined high-throughput TCR immunosequencing, statistical association of individual TCRs with disease status, and machine learning. Using immunosequencing, the study profiled T cell repertoires from approximately 700 subjects and related those repertoires to cytomegalovirus serostatus. Donor age, sex, ethnicity and CMV serostatus were compiled together with the repertoire data. Across approximately 400 genotyped donors of the cohort, an average of roughly 200,000 unique TCR beta nucleotide sequences per donor were sequenced, and 15% to 20% of those sequences were non-productive. Study-wide conclusions, independent of this receptor: A later analysis reported that several top co-occurrence clusters appeared linked to parvovirus B19, influenza, CMV and Epstein-Barr virus. In this cohort, only TCR beta chains were sequenced, and detectable features were limited by the absence of alpha or paired-chain data. According to a later analysis, TCR association rates differed among HLA loci, with DRB1 alleles showing the most associated TCRs and HLA-C alleles showing the fewest. Compared with the 666-donor mean, donors in an Asian-associated ancestry cluster had fewer N-insertions in productive TCRs, according to a later genetic analysis. A further reported finding was that TCR beta sequences accurately predicted the HLA-A and HLA-B alleles for most subjects in the first cohort. Approximately 16 rarely observed V segments, including chromosome 9 orphons, were excluded from the earlier analysis of approximately 500 of the donors because counts were too low. V-gene and J-gene trimming of TCR beta chains was associated with a missense DCLRE1C variant in a later genetic analysis, and the association was replicated in an independent cohort. In a later analysis, HLA-associated TCR beta chains showed more clonal expansion and lower generation probabilities than non-associated chains that were equally common. A cluster of highly shared sequence variants was judged likely to represent a technical artifact of the sequencing pipeline. Most CMV-associated TCR beta chains appeared to be HLA-restricted in a later analysis, and the HLA associations seemed to be driven largely by CMV exposure. Broadly in line with IMGT annotations, most TCR beta V segments showed up in productive rearrangements about 87% or about 30% of the time in an earlier analysis of a few hundred of the donors. The presence/absence analyses assumed that sequencing depth was roughly uniform across donors, and that assumption may not be true. The study gave a list of 150 to 200 TCR beta chains associated with cytomegalovirus. Some IMGT-functional V segments, including TRBV6-2 and TRBV6-3, could not be distinguished by the 87-base-pair reads and were therefore excluded. Three of the identified cytomegalovirus-associated TCR beta chains were confirmed in vitro to be specific for cytomegalovirus antigens. Cytomegalovirus status was reported to be diagnosed by the classifier with high specificity and sensitivity in both the original and validation cohorts. Most TCR sequences were seen in very few donors, while some public TCRs were found in many individuals. The authors suggested that the approach could potentially be generalized to other disease states and immunological phenotypes. Because some donors lacked HLA typing at each locus, the association tests relied only on the typed subset. At a false discovery rate of 0.05, a later analysis linked about 17,000 TCR beta sequences to specific HLA alleles. Linkage disequilibrium might explain the correlated functional status among segregating V segments, but an unknown experimental factor could not be ruled out. CMV serostatus was the only immune exposure information available for the cohort. When HLA alleles, especially DR and DQ, strongly co-occurred, TCR associations were difficult to assign to individual alleles.

The CDR3 spans 16 residues, from the cysteine through the phenylalanine. Kept here is only the CDR3 DNA, which spans 48 bases and is read in frame from base 1. CDR1 is given as MDHEN and CDR2 as SYDVKM, both from the germline V gene. V and J are truncated by 6 bases and 3 bases respectively, leaving an intervening sequence of 21 bases. Library preparation was by the immunoSEQ multiplex PCR assay. For the multiplex PCR, a mixture combining 60 forward primers for TCR Vbeta segments and 13 reverse primers for TCR Jbeta segments was used. Amplification of the CDR3 region of rearranged TCR beta genes was performed with a multiplex PCR assay on genomic DNA. On the Illumina HiSeq System, the amplified TCR beta libraries were sequenced as 87-base-pair reads. Processing in the source paper ran as follows. A later analysis tallied 70 million to 100 million unique TCR beta chains across the 640 or so repertoires, and some 10 million of those chains were shared by two or more donors. Raw reads were error-corrected and collapsed into unique sequences with a nearest-neighbor algorithm that merged closely related sequences to remove PCR and sequencing errors. V, D and J gene segments were assigned by aligning CDR3 sequences to IMGT reference sequences. For a sequence to be retained, a match of at least six nucleotides was required to both a V gene segment and a J gene segment. A rearrangement counted as productive if the CDR3 had no stop codons and remained in frame with V and J, and every other rearrangement counted as non-productive. CDR3 was defined according to IMGT convention as the region running from the second conserved V-encoded cysteine to the conserved J-encoded phenylalanine. Sequences without an unambiguous match to a single V gene segment were excluded from the earlier analysis of about 630 of the donors. In an earlier analysis of several hundred of the donors, a V segment was called functional when productive rearrangements were above 56.7%, and segregating when the standard deviation between donors exceeded 5%. A statistical classification framework was built for diagnosing cytomegalovirus status from the catalog of TCR beta chain sequences. V and J gene assignment, in a later analysis, came from comparing TCR nucleotide sequences with IMGT/GENE-DB human TR gene sequences. The TCRdist pipeline was used in a later analysis to assign CDR3 sequences and most-parsimonious VDJ recombination scenarios. In a later analysis, each TCR beta chain was defined by its CDR3 amino acid sequence together with its V-gene family, and reads without a unique V-gene family were excluded. In a later analysis, 500 to 700 highly shared, low-generation-probability nucleotide sequences were removed to address suspected cross-contamination and a sequencing artifact. A later analysis calculated a clonal expansion index for each public chain from normalized within-repertoire ranks of inferred template counts. In a later analysis, generation probabilities were computed using a VDJ recombination model fitted to out-of-frame rearrangements, and the results were checked against IGoR. In a later analysis, hypergeometric tests were used to score TCR-TCR, TCR-HLA and TCR-CMV co-occurrence, with a repertoire-size bias correction applied to TCR pairs. A later analysis estimated false discovery rates by permuting HLA or CMV assignments 20 times. In a later analysis, co-occurring TCRs were grouped using DBSCAN, and TCRdist sequence similarity was added for clustering within HLA-allele-positive subsets. Co-occurrence clustering excluded repertoires with fewer than 30,000 or more than 120,000 public chains, plus five with anomalous nucleotide sharing. TCRdb re-hosts the immuneACCESS table, in-frame sequences only. Its copies lack some clones; in the studies checked, an unresolved V gene accounts for under half of them, and the cause for the rest is not known. V, J and clone size are those of that table, while D and trimming were read from the DNA. The sample yields about 150,000 clones; over 80% were counted once. 1.5% to 1.7% of the sample belongs to the ten largest clones.

In the case of this clone: It lacks a known antigen. Base qualities are not at hand, and no much larger clone is one base apart.

The cohort comprised around 700 healthy bone marrow donors. Cohort members were all nominally healthy when sampled, although unrecorded immune exposures were likely present. The donor tested CMV seronegative, placing the donor among the 352 seronegative members of the cohort. Each donor provided a peripheral blood sample, and peripheral blood mononuclear cells were used for TCR beta sequencing. Genomic DNA extraction from the blood cell samples was performed with the Qiagen DNeasy Blood Extraction Kit. This TCR came from a man aged 35 to 55 in good health and CMV-seronegative. The chain is made from TRBV28 and TRBJ2-7, and possibly TRBD2, on 6 matching bases. Sequenced sample: PBMCs. The encoded CDR3 is CASSRGSGLLSYEQYF. The DNA sequence follows: TGTGCCAGCAGCCGCGGATCGGGACTCCTGAGCTACGAGCAGTACTTC.